This entry describes one T cell receptor beta chain. Germline CDR1 is MDHEN and CDR2 is SYDVKM. J gave up 2 bases and V 4 bases, and 5 bases lay outside the gene matches. CDR3 size: 14 residues. Some clones are missing from TCRdb's copy, which holds only in-frame ones; the method was immunoSEQ multiplex PCR. Of about 79,000 clones listed, under 95% were seen once; the top ten hold about 0.24%. This sample is part of a study of technical replicates of blood from a few donors. The sequence was obtained from a human donor in good health. Specimen: T cells isolated from PBMCs. This rearrangement joins TRBV28 to TRBJ2-7; 7 nucleotides agree with TRBD2. The DNA for the CDR3 is TGTGCCAGCAGTTCCGGGACTATTGCCTACGAGCAGTACTTC. Translating gives CASSSGTIAYEQYF.